This T cell receptor beta chain was captured by sequencing in a study of early T cells in non-severe SARS-CoV-2 infection. Study-wide points: VDJdb-based matching was biased toward anti-spike CD8 responses and missed private and CD4 specificities.

Each CDR3 protein is one row after TCRdb ran MiXCR on the 5' RACE reads. Here the sample spans around 64,000 distinct CDR3 sequences, 11% being singletons. Of note for this clonotype: Its antigen is not identified.

The CDR3 is made up of 18 amino acids. CDR1 is MGHRA, CDR2 YSYEKL, per germline. After removal of 0 bases from V and 3 bases from J, the junction contained 9 bases not matched to a gene. The sequences come from whole blood, collected at baseline. The sequence derives from an adult who was a healthcare worker with PCR-confirmed SARS-CoV-2 infection or an uninfected control (not recorded which). The rearrangement joins TRBV4-1 to TRBJ2-3; 10 nucleotides line up with TRBD2. CDR3 sequence (DNA): TGCGCCAGCAGCCAAGAACATGAGCGGGGGGGCCTAACAGATACGCAGTATTTT. It encodes CASSQEHERGGLTDTQYF.